A single sample gave rise to the 23 T cell receptor beta chains below, sequenced in a study of blood T cells in healthy people across ages. The second PCR ran roughly 6 to 11 cycles with a sample-barcoded 5' primer and J-beta primers. TCRdb reprocessed the 5' RACE reads with MiXCR, giving one entry per CDR3 protein. The sample has hundreds of thousands of distinct CDR3 sequences; roughly three fifths are singletons. The specimen was blood. These receptors were collected from a middle-aged man in good health.

This chain uses TRBV7-2 with TRBJ2-7; possibly TRBD2 for D (5 bases). Germline CDR1 and CDR2: SGHTA and FQGNSA. This CDR3 region has 13 residues. V shed 0 bases and J shed 7 bases, with 10 bases lying between them. The DNA for the CDR3 is TGTGCCAGCAGCTTAGCGGTCGGAGGTGAGCAGTACTTC. Encoded protein: CASSLAVGGEQYF.

This chain links TRBV28 with TRBJ1-5; TRBD1 aligns across 7 bases. The V and J ends lost 8 bases and 12 bases, in that order; junction bases with no gene match: 13. Germline V gives CDR1 MDHEN, CDR2 SYDVKM. The CDR3 spans 13 residues. CDR3 amino acids: CASAVIRDSLQHF. In DNA, the CDR3 is TGTGCCAGCGCGGTTATCCGGGACAGTCTCCAGCATTTT. Full variable domain (outside the CDR3, taken from reference TRBV28 and TRBJ1-5): DVKVTQSSRYLVKRTGEKVFLECVQDMDHENMFWYRQDPGLGLRLIYFSYDVKMKEKGDIPEGYSVSREKKERFSLILESASTNQTSMYLCASAVIRDSLQHFGDGTRLSIL.

This clonotype was picked up one time. The gene calls are TRBV28 and TRBJ2-7; D perhaps matches TRBD2 (7 bases). Trimming removed 4 bases at V and 4 bases at J, with 38 bases between. In germline, CDR1 is MDHEN, CDR2 SYDVKM. This CDR3 has 22 residues. CDR3 amino acids: CASSSYIPWGGANIGWVYEQYF. DNA of the CDR3: TGTGCCAGCAGTTCATATATCCCGTGGGGGGGGGCAAATATCGGTTGGGTGTACGAGCAGTACTTC.

The V and J genes are TRBV6-1 and TRBJ1-6; no definite D call. Between the trimmed V and J ends, which lost 5 bases and 0 bases, there was a span of 23 bases. Germline V gene lookup returns CDR1 MNHNS and CDR2 SASEGT. CDR3 length: 20 amino acids. The DNA of the CDR3 is TGTGCCAGCAGTCGCAGGTTCGGGGAAGGCCGCTTCTCCTATAATTCACCCCTCCACTTT. Encoded protein: CASSRRFGEGRFSYNSPLHF.

The V and J genes are TRBV7-9 and TRBJ2-3, with D unresolved. Germline CDR1 reads SEHNR; CDR2 reads FQNEAQ (reference sequence). The CDR3 is 15 amino acids. V dropped 2 bases and J dropped 0 bases, with 9 bases sitting between them. CDR3 protein: CASSLMDRSTDTQYF. In DNA form, the CDR3 reads TGTGCCAGCAGCTTAATGGACCGTAGCACAGATACGCAGTATTTT. Full variable domain (remainder filled in from reference TRBV7-9 and TRBJ2-3): DTGVSQNPRHKITKRGQNVTFRCDPISEHNRLYWYRQTLGQGPEFLTYFQNEAQLEKSRLLSDRFSAERPKGSFSTLEIQRTEQGDSAMYLCASSLMDRSTDTQYFGPGTRLTVL.

This chain connects TRBV5-5 to TRBJ2-3, with D tentatively TRBD2 (6 bases). The CDR3 runs 14 residues. V was pared by 4 bases and J by 4 bases, with 13 bases between. Germline values: CDR1 SGHKS, CDR2 YYEKEE (reference sequence). In nucleotides, the CDR3 is TGTGCCAGCAGCGTTGGCGGGATTTCAGATACGCAGTATTTT. Translation gives CASSVGGISDTQYF.

The V call is TRBV7-9, the J call TRBJ2-7, with a possible D match to TRBD2 (6 bases). Germline assignment: CDR1 SEHNR and CDR2 FQNEAQ (reference sequence). The V and J ends lost 7 bases and 2 bases respectively, with 12 bases between them. This CDR3 comprises 13 residues. CDR3 residues: CASNSGSTYEQYF. CDR3 DNA: TGTGCCAGCAATAGCGGTTCCACCTACGAGCAGTACTTC.

The chain couples TRBV27 to TRBJ1-2; D ambiguous. CDR3 size: 12 residues. From germline, CDR1 is MNHEY and CDR2 SMNVEV (reference sequence). The V and J ends lost 4 bases and 4 bases respectively, with 7 bases between them. The CDR3 nucleotides read TGTGCCAGCAGTTCAGGATTCTATGGCTACACCTTC. This translates into CASSSGFYGYTF.

This clonotype occurred a few times. The chain employs TRBV29-1 and TRBJ2-7, with 11 nucleotides matching TRBD1. CDR1 and CDR2 (germline): SQVTM, ANQGSEA. The CDR3 is 13 amino acids. Trimming removed 2 bases from V and 6 bases from J; junction bases left unmatched: 3. The DNA for the CDR3 is TGCAGCGTTGAAAGGACAGGGGGCGGCGAGCAGTACTTC. Its protein product is CSVERTGGGEQYF.

This clonotype was observed once. This could be a read error, since a much larger clone is one nucleotide away. The chain employs TRBV20-1 and TRBJ2-1; 10 positions match TRBD1. The junction had 9 bases not matched to a gene; V was cut back by 3 bases and J by 13 bases. Germline V lookup: CDR1 DFQATT, CDR2 SNEGSKA (reference sequence). The CDR3 is made up of 13 amino acids. CDR3 nucleotide sequence: TGCAGTGCTAGGGGGACAGGGGTAGAGACCCAGTTCTTC. Translating gives CSARGTGVETQFF.

The J gene is TRBJ2-4, the V gene TRBV15, with a tentative D call TRBD1 (5 bases). The CDR3 loop spans 13 amino acids. Germline V gives CDR1 LNHNV, CDR2 YYDKDF (reference sequence). Trimming pared 2 bases from V and 15 bases from J, leaving 17 bases between. CDR3 coding DNA: TGTGCCACCAGCAGACCTAACGGACACTTGATGTACTTC. Protein product: CATSRPNGHLMYF. Complete variable domain (other parts from reference TRBV15 and TRBJ2-4): DAMVIQNPRYQVTQFGKPVTLSCSQTLNHNVMYWYQQKSSQAPKLLFHYYDKDFNNEADTPDNFQSRRPNTSFCFLDIRSPGLGDTAMYLCATSRPNGHLMYFGAGTRLSVL.

The chain couples TRBV2 to TRBJ2-7, with TRBD2 matching over 11 bases. The CDR3 contains 16 residues. V was pared by 6 bases and J by 2 bases, with 9 bases of the junction left unmatched. The germline gives CDR1 SNHLY, CDR2 FYNNEI. The DNA of the CDR3 is TGTGCCAGCAGAAAATCGGGACTAGCGGTAACCTACGAGCAGTACTTC. The encoded protein is CASRKSGLAVTYEQYF. Full variable domain (missing parts from reference TRBV2 and TRBJ2-7): EPEVTQTPSHQVTQMGQEVILRCVPISNHLYFYWYRQILGQKVEFLVSFYNNEISEKSEIFDDQFSVERPDGSNFTLKIRSTKLEDSAMYFCASRKSGLAVTYEQYFGPGTRLTVT.

This clonotype appeared a single time. The chain recombines TRBV20-1 with TRBJ2-2; 13 positions match TRBD2. Unmatched junction bases numbered 3, after V lost 3 bases and J lost 5 bases. Germline CDR1 is DFQATT and CDR2 is SNEGSKA (reference sequence). The CDR3 is made up of 15 amino acids. This CDR3 reads CSASQTSGRTGELFF. CDR3 DNA sequence: TGCAGTGCTAGTCAGACTAGCGGGAGGACCGGGGAGCTGTTTTTT.

The table lists this clonotype with a few counts. The V gene is TRBV29-1, the J gene TRBJ1-5, with D possibly matching TRBD1 (5 bases). The CDR3 covers 12 residues. Trimming pared 4 bases from V and 4 bases from J, leaving 8 bases between. Germline V gene sequence: CDR1 SQVTM, CDR2 ANQGSEA. In nucleotides, the CDR3 is TGCAGCGTTGCAGGGAAGAATCAGCCCCAGCATTTT. This sequence encodes CSVAGKNQPQHF.

This sequence joins TRBV28 and TRBJ2-3, with 7 bases lining up with TRBD1. Germline lookup yields CDR1 MDHEN and CDR2 SYDVKM. The CDR3 loop spans 12 amino acids. V lost 10 bases, J lost 4 bases, and 5 bases stayed unmatched. The CDR3 spells CAIDREPDTQYF. In nucleotides, the CDR3 is TGTGCCATCGACAGGGAACCAGATACGCAGTATTTT.

This sequence joins TRBV27 and TRBJ1-6; D possibly corresponds to TRBD1 (5 bases). This CDR3 comprises 14 residues. V was pared by 5 bases and J by 7 bases, with 12 bases between. Germline V CDR1 and CDR2: MNHEY, SMNVEV (reference sequence). This chain's CDR3 is CASSPRGTNSPLHF. CDR3 DNA: TGTGCCAGCAGTCCCCGGGGGACGAATTCACCCCTCCACTTT.

This clonotype has just one count. The CDR3 DNA follows: TGTGCCAGCAGTAACAGCTATGGCTACACCTTC. Protein: CASSNSYGYTF. The chain employs TRBV2 and TRBJ1-2; D gene uncertain. CDR1 and CDR2 from the germline V gene are SNHLY and FYNNEI. The CDR3 is made up of 11 amino acids. Trimming stripped 5 bases from V and 4 bases from J, with 5 bases between.

The chain employs TRBV25-1 and TRBJ2-1, with TRBD2 matching over 7 bases. Germline V CDR1 and CDR2: MGHDK, SYGVNS. There are 17 residues in the CDR3. V lost 0 bases, J lost 3 bases, and 8 bases stayed unmatched. The CDR3 sequence is CASSEYPGWEGYNEQFF. CDR3 DNA sequence: TGTGCCAGCAGTGAATACCCGGGTTGGGAGGGCTACAATGAGCAGTTCTTC.

This sequence joins TRBV11-1 and TRBJ1-1; D might be TRBD1 (5 bases). The CDR3 has 15 amino acids. From germline, CDR1 is SGHAT and CDR2 FQDESV (reference sequence). V was clipped by 6 bases and J by 4 bases, with 18 bases between them. Here the CDR3 DNA reads TGTGCCAGCAGGTCTCCCCTCAGGGAGAGCACTGAAGCTTTCTTT. The encoded protein is CASRSPLRESTEAFF.

This chain connects TRBV7-2 to TRBJ2-4; 14 nucleotides line up with TRBD2. The CDR3 totals 15 residues. V dropped 4 bases and J dropped 13; count of bases not matched to a gene: 9. CDR1 and CDR2 from the germline V gene are SGHTA and FQGNSA. CDR3: CASSSPGLAGVEQYF. CDR3 bases: TGTGCCAGCAGCTCCCCGGGACTAGCGGGAGTTGAGCAGTACTTC.

The chain uses TRBV5-6 and TRBJ2-3; D is ambiguous. The length of the CDR3 is 16 residues. Trimming cost V 4 bases and J 2 bases, with 17 bases left between them. Germline V gene data show CDR1 as SGHDT and CDR2 as YYEEEE. For the CDR3, the DNA is TGTGCCAGCAGCACCCAGACCGGCAAAATCACAGATACGCAGTATTTT. It codes for CASSTQTGKITDTQYF.

The V and J genes are TRBV6-5 and TRBJ2-4, with D uncertain. The CDR3 has 14 residues. With 3 bases removed from V and 13 bases from J, the gap between germline ends came to 19 bases. The germline CDR1 and CDR2 sequences are MNHEY and SVGAGI. The CDR3 reads CASSYRQSSSRQYF. CDR3 nucleotides: TGTGCCAGCAGTTATCGGCAGTCATCATCGCGGCAGTACTTC.

V gene TRBV27 combines with J gene TRBJ2-4; D is undetermined. From germline, CDR1 is MNHEY and CDR2 SMNVEV (reference sequence). V dropped 6 bases and J dropped 0 bases, with 9 bases sitting between them. The CDR3 spans 14 residues. CDR3 bases: TGTGCCAGCAGAGAAAGGGCAGCCAAAAACATTCAGTACTTC. This gives the protein CASRERAAKNIQYF.